This TCR beta chain was captured in a study of cytomegalovirus exposure and HLA in healthy donors. V was pared by 4 bases and J by 6 bases, with 2 bases of the junction left unmatched. The germline V gene encodes CDR1 SGHRS and CDR2 YFSETQ. The CDR3 consists of 14 residues. Regarding this clone: This specimen includes other DNA sequences encoding the same CDR3.

13 Jbeta primers and 60 Vbeta primers were used for the PCR. This table comes from immunoSEQ multiplex PCR, and its TCRdb copy is limited to in-frame clones, with some not included. Among 200,000 to 250,000 clones listed, about four fifths were seen once. The sequence was obtained from a woman in her forties or fifties in good health and CMV-seropositive. The sequenced material came from PBMCs. The chain has TRBV5-1 and TRBJ2-2, with 11 bases matching TRBD1. The CDR3 DNA sequence: TGCGCCAGCAGCCGGGGACAGGGGGCCGGGGAGCTGTTTTTT. Translation: CASSRGQGAGELFF.